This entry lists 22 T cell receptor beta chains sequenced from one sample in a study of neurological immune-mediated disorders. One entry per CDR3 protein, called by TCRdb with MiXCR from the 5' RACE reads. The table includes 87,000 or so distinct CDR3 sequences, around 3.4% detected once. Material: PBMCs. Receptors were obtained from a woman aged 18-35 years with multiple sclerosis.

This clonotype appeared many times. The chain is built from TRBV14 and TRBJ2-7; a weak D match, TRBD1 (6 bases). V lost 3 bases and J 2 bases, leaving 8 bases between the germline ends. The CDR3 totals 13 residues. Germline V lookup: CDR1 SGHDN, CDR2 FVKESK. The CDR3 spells CASSQGATYEQYF. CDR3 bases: TGTGCCAGCAGCCAGGGGGCTACCTACGAGCAGTACTTC.

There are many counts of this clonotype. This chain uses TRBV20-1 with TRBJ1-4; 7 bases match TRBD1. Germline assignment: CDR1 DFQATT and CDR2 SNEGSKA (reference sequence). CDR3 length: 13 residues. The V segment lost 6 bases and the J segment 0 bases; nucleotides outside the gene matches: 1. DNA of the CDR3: TGCAGTGCGACAGGGACAACTAATGAAAAACTGTTTTTT. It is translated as CSATGTTNEKLFF.

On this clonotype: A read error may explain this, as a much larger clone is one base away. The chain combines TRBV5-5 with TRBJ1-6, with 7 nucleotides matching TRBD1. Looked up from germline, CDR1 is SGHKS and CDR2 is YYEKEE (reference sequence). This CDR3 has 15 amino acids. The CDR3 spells CASSSQGKYNSHLHF. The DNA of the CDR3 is TGTGCCAGCAGCTCACAGGGGAAATATAATTCACACCTCCACTTT. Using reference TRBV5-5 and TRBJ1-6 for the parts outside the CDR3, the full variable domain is DAGVTQSPTHLIKTRGQQVTLRCSPISGHKSVSWYQQVLGQGPQFIFQYYEKEERGRGNFPDRFSARQFPNYSSELNVNALLLGDSALYLCASSSQGKYNSHLHFGNGTRLTVT.

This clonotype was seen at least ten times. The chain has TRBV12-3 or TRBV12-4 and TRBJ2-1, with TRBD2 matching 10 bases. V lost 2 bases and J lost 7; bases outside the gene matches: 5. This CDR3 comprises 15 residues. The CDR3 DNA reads TGTGCCAGCAGTTTAAAAGCGGGGGGGGGAAATGAGCAGTTCTTC. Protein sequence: CASSLKAGGGNEQFF.

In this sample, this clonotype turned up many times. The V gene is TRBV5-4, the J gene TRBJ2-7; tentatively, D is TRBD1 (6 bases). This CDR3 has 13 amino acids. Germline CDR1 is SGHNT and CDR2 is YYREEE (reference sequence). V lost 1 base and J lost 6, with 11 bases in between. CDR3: CASSLYREFEQYF. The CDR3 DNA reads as TGTGCCAGCAGCTTGTACAGGGAATTCGAGCAGTACTTC.

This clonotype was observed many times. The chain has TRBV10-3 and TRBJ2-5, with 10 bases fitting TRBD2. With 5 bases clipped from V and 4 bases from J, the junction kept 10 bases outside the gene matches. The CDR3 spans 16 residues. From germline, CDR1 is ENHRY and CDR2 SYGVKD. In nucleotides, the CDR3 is TGTGCCATCAGTACCAAAGCGGGGGGGCTACCAGAGACCCAGTACTTC. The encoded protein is CAISTKAGGLPETQYF.

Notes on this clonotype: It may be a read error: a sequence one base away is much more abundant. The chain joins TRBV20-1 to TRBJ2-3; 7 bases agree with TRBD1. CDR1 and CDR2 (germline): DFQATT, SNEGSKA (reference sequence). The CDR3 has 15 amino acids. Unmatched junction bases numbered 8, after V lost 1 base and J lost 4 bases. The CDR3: CSARVYRGLADTQYF. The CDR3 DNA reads TGCAGTGCTAGAGTTTACAGGGGTTTAGCAGATACGCAGTATTTT.

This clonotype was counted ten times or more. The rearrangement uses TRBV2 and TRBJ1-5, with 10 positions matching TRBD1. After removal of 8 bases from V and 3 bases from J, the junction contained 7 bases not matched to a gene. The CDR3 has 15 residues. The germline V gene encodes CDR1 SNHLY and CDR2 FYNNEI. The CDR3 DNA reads TGTGCCAGCGGCTGGACAGGGGGAGTCAATCAGCCCCAGCATTTT. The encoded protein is CASGWTGGVNQPQHF.

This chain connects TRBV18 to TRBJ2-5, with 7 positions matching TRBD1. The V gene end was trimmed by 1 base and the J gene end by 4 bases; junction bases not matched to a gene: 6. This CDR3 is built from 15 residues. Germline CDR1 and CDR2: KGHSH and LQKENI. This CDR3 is CASSPQGAGGETQYF. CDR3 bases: TGTGCCAGCTCACCACAGGGGGCTGGTGGAGAGACCCAGTACTTC.

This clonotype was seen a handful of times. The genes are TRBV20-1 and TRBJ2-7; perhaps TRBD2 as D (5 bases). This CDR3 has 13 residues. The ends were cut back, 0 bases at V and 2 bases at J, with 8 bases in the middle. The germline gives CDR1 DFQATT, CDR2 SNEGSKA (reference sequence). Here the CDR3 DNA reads TGCAGTGCTAGAGAAGCGGATCCCTACGAGCAGTACTTC. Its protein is CSAREADPYEQYF.

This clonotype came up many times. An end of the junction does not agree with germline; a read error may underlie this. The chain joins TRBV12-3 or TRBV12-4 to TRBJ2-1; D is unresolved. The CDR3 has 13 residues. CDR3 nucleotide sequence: TGTGCCAGCACTTTAGGCGGTTACAATGAGCAGTTCTTC. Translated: CASTLGGYNEQFF.

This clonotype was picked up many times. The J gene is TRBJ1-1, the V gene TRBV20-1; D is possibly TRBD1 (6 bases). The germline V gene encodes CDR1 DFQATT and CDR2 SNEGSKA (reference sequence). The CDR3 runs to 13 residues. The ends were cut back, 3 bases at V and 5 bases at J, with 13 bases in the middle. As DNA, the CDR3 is TGCAGTGCTAGTTCAGGGGACGTTACTGAAGCTTTCTTT. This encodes CSASSGDVTEAFF.

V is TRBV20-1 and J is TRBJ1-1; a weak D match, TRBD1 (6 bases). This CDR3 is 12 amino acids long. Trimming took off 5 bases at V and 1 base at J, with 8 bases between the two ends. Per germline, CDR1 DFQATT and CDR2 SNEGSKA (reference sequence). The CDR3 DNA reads TGCAGTGCTCGGACAGCGAACACTGAAGCTTTCTTT. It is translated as CSARTANTEAFF.

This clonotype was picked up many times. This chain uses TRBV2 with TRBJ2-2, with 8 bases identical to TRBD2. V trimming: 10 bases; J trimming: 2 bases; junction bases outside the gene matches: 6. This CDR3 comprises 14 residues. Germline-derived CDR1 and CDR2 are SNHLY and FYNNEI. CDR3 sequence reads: CATRGGRNTGELFF. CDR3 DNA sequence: TGTGCCACCCGGGGGGGCAGAAACACCGGGGAGCTGTTTTTT.

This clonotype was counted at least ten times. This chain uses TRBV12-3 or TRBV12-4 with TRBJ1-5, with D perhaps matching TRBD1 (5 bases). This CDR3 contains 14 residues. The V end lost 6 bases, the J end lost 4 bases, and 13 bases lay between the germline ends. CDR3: CASSRDQDNQPQHF. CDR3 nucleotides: TGTGCCAGCAGCCGGGACCAAGATAATCAGCCCCAGCATTTT.

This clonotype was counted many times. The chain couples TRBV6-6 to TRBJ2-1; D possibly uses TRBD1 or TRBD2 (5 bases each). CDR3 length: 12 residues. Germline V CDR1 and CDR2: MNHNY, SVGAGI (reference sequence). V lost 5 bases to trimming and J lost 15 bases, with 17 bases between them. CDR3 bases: TGTGCCAGCAGTCCCACCGGGACCCTTCCGTTCTTC. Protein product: CASSPTGTLPFF.

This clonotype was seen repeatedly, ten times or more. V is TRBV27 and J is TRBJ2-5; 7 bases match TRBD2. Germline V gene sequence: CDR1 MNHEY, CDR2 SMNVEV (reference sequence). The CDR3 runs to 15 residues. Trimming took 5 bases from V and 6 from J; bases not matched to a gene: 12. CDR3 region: CASSRAGTTFKTQYF. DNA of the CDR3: TGTGCCAGCAGTAGAGCCGGGACTACCTTTAAGACCCAGTACTTC.

This CDR3 is CSASRIPEGIGDYEQYF. CDR3 sequence (DNA): TGCAGTGCTAGTCGTATCCCAGAGGGTATTGGGGACTACGAGCAGTACTTC. J is TRBJ2-7 and V is TRBV20-1; TRBD2 is a possible D gene (5 bases). This CDR3 has 17 residues. The germline V and J ends were trimmed by 3 bases and 3 bases, with 24 bases remaining between them. Per the germline V gene, CDR1 is DFQATT and CDR2 is SNEGSKA (reference sequence).

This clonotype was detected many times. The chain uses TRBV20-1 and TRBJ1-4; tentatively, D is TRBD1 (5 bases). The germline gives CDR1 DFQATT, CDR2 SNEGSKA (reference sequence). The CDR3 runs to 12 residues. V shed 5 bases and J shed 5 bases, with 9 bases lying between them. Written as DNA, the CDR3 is TGCAGTGCTTACGGGGGGAATGAAAAACTGTTTTTT. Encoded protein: CSAYGGNEKLFF.

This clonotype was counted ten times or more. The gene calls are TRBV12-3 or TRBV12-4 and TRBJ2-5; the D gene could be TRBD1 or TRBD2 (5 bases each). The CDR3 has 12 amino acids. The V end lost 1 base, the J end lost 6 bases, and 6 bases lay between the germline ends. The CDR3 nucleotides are TGTGCCAGCAGTTTAGGGGGACAGACCCAGTACTTC. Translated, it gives CASSLGGQTQYF.

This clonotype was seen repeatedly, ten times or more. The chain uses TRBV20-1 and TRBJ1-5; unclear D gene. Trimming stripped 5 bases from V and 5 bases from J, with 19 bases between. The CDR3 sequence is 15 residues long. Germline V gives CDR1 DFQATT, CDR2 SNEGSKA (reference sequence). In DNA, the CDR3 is TGCAGTGCTCCTACGATGGGCCTTCCTCATCAGCCCCAGCATTTT. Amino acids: CSAPTMGLPHQPQHF.

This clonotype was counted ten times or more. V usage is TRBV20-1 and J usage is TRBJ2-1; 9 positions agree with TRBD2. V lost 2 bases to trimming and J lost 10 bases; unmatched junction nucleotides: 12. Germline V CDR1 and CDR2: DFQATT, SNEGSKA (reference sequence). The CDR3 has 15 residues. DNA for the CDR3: TGCAGTGCTAGATCATTAGCGGGGGAGTACCCGGAGCAGTTCTTC. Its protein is CSARSLAGEYPEQFF.